The 5 T cell receptor beta chains below were found in one sample sequenced in a study of blood T cell repertoires in COVID-19. Measured with immunoSEQ multiplex PCR; TCRdb has only the in-frame clones, and not every one. The profile shows tens of thousands of clones, about nine tenths of them singletons. The specimen was peripheral blood. The receptors were sampled from a man aged 55 to 69 with active COVID-19.

The V and J genes are TRBV6-5 and TRBJ2-1; 9 positions match TRBD1. V was clipped by 6 bases and J by 7 bases; unmatched bases: 1. CDR1 and CDR2 from the germline V gene are MNHEY and SVGAGI. The CDR3 length is 12 residues. The CDR3 loop reads CASRGQGNEQFF. The CDR3 coding sequence is TGTGCCAGCAGAGGACAGGGGAATGAGCAGTTCTTC.

V usage is TRBV27 and J usage is TRBJ1-1; D is ambiguous. The CDR3 loop spans 14 amino acids. Germline loops: CDR1 MNHEY, CDR2 SMNVEV (reference sequence). Trimming shortened V by 5 bases and J by 7 bases, and 17 bases separated the two germline ends. CDR3 region: CASSSSGAIIEAFF. Here the CDR3 DNA reads TGTGCCAGCAGTAGTTCCGGAGCCATCATTGAAGCTTTCTTT.

This chain connects TRBV18 to TRBJ1-1; TRBD1 might be the D (5 bases). The CDR3 extends over 16 amino acids. Per germline, CDR1 KGHSH and CDR2 LQKENI. The V end lost 3 bases, the J end lost 0 bases, and 14 bases lay between the germline ends. CDR3 loop: CASSPREAGMNTEAFF. Written as DNA, the CDR3 is TGTGCCAGCTCACCGAGGGAGGCAGGGATGAACACTGAAGCTTTCTTT.

The CDR3 spells CASSMASGIDTQYF. Written as DNA, the CDR3 is TGTGCCAGCAGTATGGCCAGCGGGATAGATACGCAGTATTTT. V is TRBV6-5 and J is TRBJ2-3; 7 nucleotides align to TRBD2. This CDR3 region has 14 residues. Germline assignment: CDR1 MNHEY and CDR2 SVGAGI. The ends lost 5 bases at V and 5 bases at J; junction bases unmatched: 7.

The chain couples TRBV20-1 to TRBJ2-1, with TRBD2 identical over 9 bases. The germline V gene encodes CDR1 DFQATT and CDR2 SNEGSKA (reference sequence). This CDR3 comprises 13 residues. V shed 3 bases, J shed 10 bases, and the junction held 7 bases outside the gene matches. The CDR3 sequence: CSASRVREGEQFF. As DNA, the CDR3 is TGCAGTGCTAGTCGGGTGCGGGAGGGAGAGCAGTTCTTC.